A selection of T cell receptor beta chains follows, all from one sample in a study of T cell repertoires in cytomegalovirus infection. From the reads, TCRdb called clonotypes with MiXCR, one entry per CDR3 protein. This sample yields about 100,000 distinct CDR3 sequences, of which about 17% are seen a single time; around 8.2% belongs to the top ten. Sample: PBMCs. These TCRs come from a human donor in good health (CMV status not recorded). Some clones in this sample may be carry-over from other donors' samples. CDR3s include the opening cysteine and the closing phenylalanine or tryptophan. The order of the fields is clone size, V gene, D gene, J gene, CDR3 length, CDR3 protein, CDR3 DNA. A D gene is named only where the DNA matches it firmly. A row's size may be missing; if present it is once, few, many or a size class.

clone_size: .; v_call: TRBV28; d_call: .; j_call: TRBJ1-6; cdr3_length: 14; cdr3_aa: CASSFEAANSPLHF; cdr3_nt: TGTGCCAGCAGTTTTGAGGCAGCTAATTCACCCCTCCACTTT
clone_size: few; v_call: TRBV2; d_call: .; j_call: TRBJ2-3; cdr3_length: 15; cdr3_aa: CASSERGRIIDTQYF; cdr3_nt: TGTGCCAGCAGTGAGCGGGGGCGCATTATCGATACGCAGTATTTT
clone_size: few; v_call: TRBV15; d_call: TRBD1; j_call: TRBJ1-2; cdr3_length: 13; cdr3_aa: CATSRQGNYGYTF; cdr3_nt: TGTGCCACCAGCCGACAGGGGAACTATGGCTACACCTTC
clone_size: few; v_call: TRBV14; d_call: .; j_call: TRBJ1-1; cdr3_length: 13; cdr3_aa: CASSRRLWDEAFF; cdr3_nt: TGTGCCAGCAGCCGCAGACTCTGGGATGAAGCTTTCTTT
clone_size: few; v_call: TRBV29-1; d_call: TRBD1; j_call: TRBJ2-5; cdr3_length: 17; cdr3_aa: CSVEDLATGGRQETQYF; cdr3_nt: TGCAGCGTTGAAGACCTCGCTACAGGGGGAAGGCAAGAGACCCAGTACTTC
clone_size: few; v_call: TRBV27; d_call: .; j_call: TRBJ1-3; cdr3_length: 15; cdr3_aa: CASSLSGGRRNTIYF; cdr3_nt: TGTGCCAGCAGTTTATCGGGGGGTAGGAGAAACACCATATATTTT
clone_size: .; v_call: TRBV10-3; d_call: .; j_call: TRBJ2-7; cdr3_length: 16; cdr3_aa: CATRGSQGLSSYEQYF; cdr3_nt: TGTGCCACCAGAGGGTCTCAGGGGCTGAGCTCCTACGAGCAGTACTTC
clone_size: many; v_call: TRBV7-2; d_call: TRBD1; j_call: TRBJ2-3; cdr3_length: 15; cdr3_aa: CASSSKDRGTDTQYF; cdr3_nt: TGTGCCAGCAGCTCCAAGGACAGGGGAACAGATACGCAGTATTTT
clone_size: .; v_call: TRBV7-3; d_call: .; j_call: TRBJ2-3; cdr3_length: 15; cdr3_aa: CASSPGAGPTDTQYF; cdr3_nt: TGTGCCAGCAGCCCGGGGGCTGGGCCCACAGATACGCAGTATTTT
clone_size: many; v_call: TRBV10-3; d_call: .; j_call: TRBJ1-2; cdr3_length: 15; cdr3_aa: CAISIGQSASGGYTF; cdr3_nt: TGTGCCATCAGCATCGGGCAGTCGGCCTCGGGGGGCTACACCTTC
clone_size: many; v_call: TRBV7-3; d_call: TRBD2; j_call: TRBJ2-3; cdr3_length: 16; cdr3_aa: CASSSWSGGGTDTQYF; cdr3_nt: TGTGCCAGCAGCTCATGGAGCGGGGGGGGAACAGATACGCAGTATTTT
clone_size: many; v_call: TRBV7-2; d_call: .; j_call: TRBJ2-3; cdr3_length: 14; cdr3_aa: CASSYLYSSDTQYF; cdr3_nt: TGTGCCAGCAGCTACCTTTATAGCTCAGATACGCAGTATTTT
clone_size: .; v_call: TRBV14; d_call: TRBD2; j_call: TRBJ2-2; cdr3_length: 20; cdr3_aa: CASSQRGRTSGAANTGELFF; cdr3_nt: TGTGCCAGCAGCCAACGAGGCCGGACTAGCGGGGCCGCGAACACCGGGGAGCTGTTTTTT
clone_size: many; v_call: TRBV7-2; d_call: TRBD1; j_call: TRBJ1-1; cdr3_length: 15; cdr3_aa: CASSPGTGVYTEAFF; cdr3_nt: TGTGCCAGCAGCCCAGGGACAGGAGTTTACACTGAAGCTTTCTTT
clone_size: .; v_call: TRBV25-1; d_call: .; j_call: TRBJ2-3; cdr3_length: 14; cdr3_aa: CASSEFGSTDTQYF; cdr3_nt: TGTGCCAGCAGTGAATTCGGGAGCACAGATACGCAGTATTTT
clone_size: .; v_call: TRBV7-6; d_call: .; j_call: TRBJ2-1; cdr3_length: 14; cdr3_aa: CASSLGNPSNEQFF; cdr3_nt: TGTGCCAGCAGCTTAGGGAACCCGAGCAATGAGCAGTTCTTC
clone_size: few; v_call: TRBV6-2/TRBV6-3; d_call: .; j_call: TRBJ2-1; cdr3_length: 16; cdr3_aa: CASRPDRTSSYNEQFF; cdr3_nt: TGTGCCAGCAGGCCCGACAGGACAAGCTCCTACAATGAGCAGTTCTTC
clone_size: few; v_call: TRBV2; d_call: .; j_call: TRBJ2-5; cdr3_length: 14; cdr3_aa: CASREQNPQETQYF; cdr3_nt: TGTGCCAGCAGAGAACAGAACCCCCAAGAGACCCAGTACTTC
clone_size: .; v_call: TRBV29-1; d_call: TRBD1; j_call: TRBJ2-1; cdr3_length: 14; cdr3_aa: CSVSTGATYNEQFF; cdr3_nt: TGCAGCGTCTCGACAGGGGCTACCTACAATGAGCAGTTCTTC
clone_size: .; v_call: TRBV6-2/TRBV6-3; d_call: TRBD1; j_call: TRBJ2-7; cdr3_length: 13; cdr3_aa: CASSPDRPYEQYF; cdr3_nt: TGTGCCAGCAGCCCGGACAGGCCCTACGAGCAGTACTTC
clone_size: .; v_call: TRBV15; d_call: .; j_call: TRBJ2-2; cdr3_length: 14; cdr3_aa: CATSRDSFTGELFF; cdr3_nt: TGTGCCACCAGCAGAGATTCCTTTACCGGGGAGCTGTTTTTT
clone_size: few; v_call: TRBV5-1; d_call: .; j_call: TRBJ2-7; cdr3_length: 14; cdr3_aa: CASSSLRGTYEQYF; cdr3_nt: TGCGCCAGCAGCTCATTGCGGGGCACTTACGAGCAGTACTTC
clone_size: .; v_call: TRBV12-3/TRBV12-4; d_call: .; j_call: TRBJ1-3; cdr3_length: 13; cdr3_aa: CASSRGLGNTIYF; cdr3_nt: TGTGCCAGCAGTCGAGGCCTCGGAAACACCATATATTTT
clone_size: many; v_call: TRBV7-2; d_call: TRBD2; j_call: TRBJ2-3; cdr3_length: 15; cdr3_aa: CASRWTSGGSDTQYF; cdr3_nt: TGTGCCAGCAGATGGACTAGCGGGGGCTCAGATACGCAGTATTTT
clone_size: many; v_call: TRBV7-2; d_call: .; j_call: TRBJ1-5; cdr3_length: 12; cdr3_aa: CASKAGNQPQHF; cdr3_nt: TGTGCCAGCAAGGCAGGGAATCAGCCCCAGCATTTT
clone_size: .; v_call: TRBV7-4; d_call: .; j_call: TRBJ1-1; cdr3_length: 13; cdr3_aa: CASSPQIDLEAFF; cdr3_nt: TGTGCCAGCAGCCCTCAGATCGACCTCGAAGCTTTCTTT
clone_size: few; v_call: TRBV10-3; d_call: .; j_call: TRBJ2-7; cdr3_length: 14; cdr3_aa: CAISELGTSYEQYF; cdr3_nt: TGTGCCATCAGTGAGTTGGGCACCTCCTACGAGCAGTACTTC
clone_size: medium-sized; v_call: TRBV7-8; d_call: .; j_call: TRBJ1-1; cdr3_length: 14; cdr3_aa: CASSFEVGSTEAFF; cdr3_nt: TGTGCCAGCAGCTTCGAGGTTGGAAGCACTGAAGCTTTCTTT
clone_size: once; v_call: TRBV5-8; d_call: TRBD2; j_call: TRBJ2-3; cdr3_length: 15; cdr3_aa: CASSLSGAITDTQYF; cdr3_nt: TGTGCCAGCAGCTTGAGCGGGGCTATAACAGATACGCAGTATTTT
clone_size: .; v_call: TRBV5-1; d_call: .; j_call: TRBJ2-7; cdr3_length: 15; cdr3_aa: CASSLEPSPPYEQYF; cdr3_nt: TGCGCCAGCAGCTTGGAGCCTAGCCCACCGTACGAGCAGTACTTC
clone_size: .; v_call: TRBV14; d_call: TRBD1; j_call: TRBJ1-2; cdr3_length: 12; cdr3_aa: CASSRDRVGYTF; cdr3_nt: TGTGCCAGCAGCCGGGACAGGGTCGGCTACACCTTC
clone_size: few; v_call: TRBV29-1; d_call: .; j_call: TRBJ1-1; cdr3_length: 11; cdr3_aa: CSVEDGRGAFF; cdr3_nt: TGCAGCGTTGAAGACGGAAGAGGAGCTTTCTTT
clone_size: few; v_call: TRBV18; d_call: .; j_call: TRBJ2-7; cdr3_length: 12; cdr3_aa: CASSKDNYEQYF; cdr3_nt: TGTGCCAGCTCCAAGGACAACTACGAGCAGTACTTC